This entry lists 27 T cell receptor beta chains sequenced from one sample in a study of cytomegalovirus exposure and HLA in healthy donors. Amplification used 60 Vbeta primers and 13 Jbeta primers. Assay used: immunoSEQ multiplex PCR; TCRdb lists only in-frame clones, some missing. The sample comprises under 150,000 clones, roughly four fifths of which are singletons, and around 1.8% rests with the top ten. Source material: PBMCs. The receptor source for this set is a woman aged 50 to 65 in good health and CMV-seronegative.

In this sample, this clone turned up a few times. CDR3 coding DNA: TGTGCCAGCAGTTTATCCGGACAGGGCGTAATAGATACGCAGTATTTT. This gives the protein CASSLSGQGVIDTQYF. The chain joins TRBV28 to TRBJ2-3; 8 nucleotides align to TRBD1. The CDR3 covers 16 residues. Germline V gene data show CDR1 as MDHEN and CDR2 as SYDVKM. The J segment lost 5 bases and the V segment lost 1 base, leaving 8 bases of the junction unmatched.

The chain is built from TRBV9 and TRBJ2-6; TRBD1 matches 9 bases. The CDR3 is made up of 20 amino acids. The trim removed 1 base at V and 2 bases at J, leaving 13 bases unmatched. Germline CDR1 reads SGDLS; CDR2 reads YYNGEE. For the CDR3, the DNA is TGTGCCAGCAGCGTAAGGGGGGGACAGGGTTTGGTGCCTGGGGCCAACGTCCTGACTTTC. Amino acid sequence: CASSVRGGQGLVPGANVLTF.

The chain links TRBV7-9 to TRBJ1-2, with unresolved D. The V gene's germline CDR1 is SEHNR and CDR2 FQNEAQ (reference sequence). The CDR3 runs to 13 residues. V lost 2 bases and J lost 2, with 6 bases in between. The CDR3 protein is CASSLLQNYGYTF. In DNA, the CDR3 is TGTGCCAGCAGCTTACTTCAGAACTATGGCTACACCTTC.

The V call is TRBV19, the J call TRBJ1-1; TRBD1 matches 8 bases. The CDR3 totals 13 residues. The V segment lost 9 bases and the J segment 8 bases; nucleotides outside the gene matches: 11. Germline CDR1 is LNHDA and CDR2 is SQIVND (reference sequence). The CDR3 sequence is CARPRTGLSEAFF. As DNA, the CDR3 is TGTGCCAGACCCCGGACAGGGCTTTCCGAAGCTTTCTTT.

The gene calls are TRBV6-5 and TRBJ2-1, with D maybe TRBD1 (6 bases). The V end lost 6 bases, the J end lost 1 base, and 13 bases lay between the germline ends. The V gene's germline CDR1 is MNHEY and CDR2 SVGAGI. The CDR3 length is 15 residues. This chain's CDR3 is CASRVSRGSYNEQFF. The CDR3 DNA reads TGTGCCAGCAGGGTCTCCAGGGGATCCTACAATGAGCAGTTCTTC.

The V call is TRBV12-5, the J call TRBJ1-1, with a possible D match to TRBD1 (5 bases). From germline, CDR1 is LGHNT and CDR2 FRNRAP. This CDR3 spans 11 amino acids. The ends were cut back, 6 bases at V and 8 bases at J, with 10 bases in the middle. CDR3 sequence reads: CASGLRTEAFF. The DNA of the CDR3 is TGTGCTAGTGGACTTAGGACAGAAGCTTTCTTT.

CDR3 protein: CASSLTGQQNTEAFF. CDR3 in DNA: TGTGCCAGCAGTTTAACGGGACAGCAGAACACTGAAGCTTTCTTT. The chain combines TRBV5-4 with TRBJ1-1; TRBD1 matches 7 bases. This CDR3 has 15 residues. J lost 1 base, V lost 5 bases, and 8 bases had no gene match. Germline CDR1 reads SGHNT; CDR2 reads YYREEE (reference sequence).

About this clone: The same CDR3 can be traced to other DNA sequences in this sample. The V call is TRBV28, the J call TRBJ2-7; TRBD2 matches at 8 bases. The J segment lost 4 bases and the V segment lost 5 bases, leaving 13 bases of the junction unmatched. Germline CDR1 MDHEN, CDR2 SYDVKM. The CDR3 runs to 16 residues. CDR3 protein: CASSEGTSSIGYEQYV. Written as DNA, the CDR3 is TGTGCCAGCAGTGAGGGGACTAGTTCGATCGGATACGAGCAGTACGTC.

This clone appeared a few times. This chain links TRBV7-6 with TRBJ2-7; D unresolved. This CDR3 has 11 amino acids. V lost 4 bases and J 4 bases, leaving 5 bases between the germline ends. The germline V gene encodes CDR1 SGHVS and CDR2 FNYEAQ. The CDR3 protein is CASSSQYEQYF. The CDR3 DNA reads TGTGCCAGCAGCTCCCAGTACGAGCAGTACTTC.

This chain links TRBV5-6 with TRBJ2-7, with 7 bases lining up with TRBD1. This CDR3 region has 13 residues. Germline V lookup: CDR1 SGHDT, CDR2 YYEEEE. V lost 4 bases, J lost 3 bases, and 4 bases stayed unmatched. CDR3 bases: TGTGCCAGCAGCAGGGGGCGGCTCTACGAGCAGTACGTC. Translated, it gives CASSRGRLYEQYV.

The chain joins TRBV5-6 to TRBJ1-1; 9 nucleotides match TRBD1. V was pared by 3 bases and J by 5 bases, with 8 bases of the junction left unmatched. CDR3 length: 15 amino acids. Germline V CDR1 and CDR2: SGHDT, YYEEEE. The CDR3 region has the DNA TGTGCCAGCAGCTACAGGGGGCTCCTGGGGACTGAAGCTTTCTTT. As protein: CASSYRGLLGTEAFF.

The CDR3 spells CASSVQGRAEAFF. CDR3 nucleotide sequence: TGTGCCAGCAGTGTACAGGGTCGGGCTGAAGCTTTCTTT. V gene TRBV2 combines with J gene TRBJ1-1, with D perhaps matching TRBD1 (6 bases). The germline V gene has CDR1 SNHLY and CDR2 FYNNEI. V was clipped by 4 bases and J by 6 bases, with 12 bases between them. CDR3 size: 13 residues.

V is TRBV21-1 and J is TRBJ2-3; the D call of TRBD2 is as the table states it, not checked on the DNA. TRBV21-1 is termed a pseudogene. The CDR3 contains 16 residues. CDR3 nucleotide sequence: TGTGCCAGCAGCGGCGGGGAGCGGGAGTCGACAGATACGCAGTATTTT. It yields the protein CASSGGERESTDTQYF.

The genes are TRBV19 and TRBJ2-1; tentative D call: TRBD1 (6 bases). Germline loops: CDR1 LNHDA, CDR2 SQIVND (reference sequence). The CDR3 runs to 15 residues. Trimming cost V 7 bases and J 6 bases, with 19 bases left between them. The CDR3 sequence is CASTPGDVPLNEQFF. CDR3 in DNA: TGTGCCAGTACGCCAGGGGACGTTCCACTCAATGAGCAGTTCTTC.

This rearrangement joins TRBV6-1 to TRBJ2-3; D unclear. Between the trimmed V and J ends, which lost 0 bases and 4 bases, there was a span of 11 bases. Per germline, CDR1 MNHNS and CDR2 SASEGT. The CDR3 length is 15 residues. The DNA for the CDR3 is TGTGCCAGCAGTGAAGCCACTGTTGGGCCAGATACGCAGTATTTT. The encoded protein is CASSEATVGPDTQYF.

The chain combines TRBV29-1 with TRBJ1-1; D uncertain. Trimming took 4 bases from V and 6 from J, leaving 6 bases between them. From germline, CDR1 is SQVTM and CDR2 ANQGSEA. CDR3 length equals 10 residues. The CDR3 region has the DNA TGCAGCGTTGGTCCGTCTGAAGCTTTCTTT. This codes for CSVGPSEAFF.

This sequence joins TRBV7-2 and TRBJ2-3; D call uncertain. The CDR3 consists of 11 residues. V was trimmed by 3 bases and J by 6 bases, leaving 4 bases between them. Germline values: CDR1 SGHTA, CDR2 FQGNSA. DNA for the CDR3: TGTGCCAGCAGCTTTGCGGATACGCAGTATTTT. This sequence encodes CASSFADTQYF.

The chain has TRBV14 and TRBJ1-2, with 10 positions matching TRBD1. The V gene end was trimmed by 4 bases and the J gene end by 7 bases; junction bases not matched to a gene: 15. CDR3 length equals 17 residues. Germline-derived CDR1 and CDR2 are SGHDN and FVKESK. The CDR3 DNA reads as TGTGCCAGCAGCCCCTTCGCCGGGACAGGGGTAGGGTTTGGCTACACCTTC. It is translated as CASSPFAGTGVGFGYTF.

The J gene is TRBJ1-1, the V gene TRBV9; a possible D gene is TRBD1 (6 bases). The germline V and J ends were trimmed by 0 bases and 1 base, with 13 bases remaining between them. Germline V gives CDR1 SGDLS, CDR2 YYNGEE. The CDR3 contains 16 residues. The CDR3 sequence is CASSVGWGLGNTEAFF. The CDR3 coding sequence is TGTGCCAGCAGCGTAGGTTGGGGGCTCGGGAACACTGAAGCTTTCTTT.

The chain combines TRBV29-1 with TRBJ2-1; TRBD1 agrees at 7 bases. CDR1 is SQVTM, CDR2 ANQGSEA, per germline. CDR3 length equals 16 residues. The junction had 15 bases not matched to a gene; V was cut back by 6 bases and J by 4 bases. For the CDR3, the DNA is TGCAGCGTAAAATCACCCGGGACAGAAGGATACAATGAGCAGTTCTTC. It specifies CSVKSPGTEGYNEQFF.

This clone was picked up a small number of times. The V gene is TRBV27, the J gene TRBJ2-3, with 10 bases identical to TRBD1. Germline-derived CDR1 and CDR2 are MNHEY and SMNVEV (reference sequence). With 6 bases clipped from V and 5 bases from J, the junction kept 11 bases outside the gene matches. This CDR3 comprises 16 residues. The CDR3 loop is CASSTNDRGRRDTQYF. CDR3 DNA sequence: TGTGCCAGCAGCACTAACGACAGGGGGCGGAGAGATACGCAGTATTTT.

The V gene is TRBV29-1, the J gene TRBJ2-3; tentatively, D is TRBD1 (5 bases). The CDR3 is made up of 11 amino acids. Germline lookup yields CDR1 SQVTM and CDR2 ANQGSEA. The CDR3 loop is CSYRSTDTQYF. Written as DNA, the CDR3 is TGCAGTTACAGGAGCACAGATACGCAGTATTTT.

This chain uses TRBV10-2 with TRBJ1-1; the D is unclear. This CDR3 contains 14 residues. Germline V CDR1 and CDR2: WSHSY, SAAADI. The ends were cut back, 8 bases at V and 0 bases at J, with 13 bases in the middle. CDR3 sequence reads: CASRREGMNTEAFF. The DNA for the CDR3 is TGCGCCAGCCGGAGGGAGGGCATGAACACTGAAGCTTTCTTT.

V and J are TRBV27 and TRBJ2-3; TRBD1 aligns across 7 bases. V gave up 3 bases and J gave up 0 bases; unmatched junction bases: 3. Germline lookup yields CDR1 MNHEY and CDR2 SMNVEV (reference sequence). The CDR3 has 15 residues. This CDR3 reads CASSLGQFSTDTQYF. The DNA for the CDR3 is TGTGCCAGCAGTTTGGGACAGTTCAGCACAGATACGCAGTATTTT.

J is TRBJ1-2 and V is TRBV5-8, with 9 positions matching TRBD1. V trimming: 4 bases; J trimming: 4 bases; junction bases outside the gene matches: 8. From germline, CDR1 is SGHTS and CDR2 YDEGEE. The CDR3 covers 15 residues. CDR3 amino acids: CASSHGQGKGYGYTF. The DNA of the CDR3 is TGTGCCAGCAGCCACGGACAGGGGAAGGGCTATGGCTACACCTTC.

The chain couples TRBV27 to TRBJ2-1; 8 nucleotides agree with TRBD1. CDR3 length: 17 amino acids. CDR1 is MNHEY and CDR2 is SMNVEV in the germline V gene (reference sequence). The trim removed 5 bases at V and 5 bases at J, leaving 14 bases unmatched. The CDR3 nucleotides are TGTGCCAGCAGTCCGAGACAGGGGATGGGCCGCGACAATGAGCAGTTCTTC. Protein: CASSPRQGMGRDNEQFF.

The chain combines TRBV6-1 with TRBJ2-7; 7 bases agree with TRBD2. V trimming: 7 bases; J trimming: 4 bases; junction bases outside the gene matches: 13. In germline, CDR1 is MNHNS, CDR2 SASEGT. This CDR3 has 15 residues. CDR3: CASKAPGGDGYEQYF. The CDR3 coding sequence is TGTGCCAGCAAAGCCCCGGGGGGAGACGGGTACGAGCAGTACTTC.